Listed below are T cell receptor beta chains from one sample, sequenced in a study of OX40 agonist ivuxolimab in advanced cancers. Using immunoSEQ multiplex PCR, the repertoire was profiled, and TCRdb retains in-frame clones only, with some absent. The repertoire consists of tens of thousands of clones, with 88% occurring once and the leading ten covering 2.5% to 3%. The specimen comprised CD4+ or CD8+ T cells sorted from blood, sampled in a trial of the OX40 agonist ivuxolimab. These receptors came from an adult with an advanced solid tumor such as melanoma, head and neck, liver or kidney cancer. CDR3s include the opening cysteine and the closing phenylalanine or tryptophan. The D gene is left open where the match is weak. The size entry is marked missing in some rows and otherwise reads once, few, many or a size class.

TRBJ2-7,TRBD2,-,TRBV11-3,15,TGTGCCAGCAGCCACGGGACTAGCGGGAGCTACGAGCAGTACTTC,CASSHGTSGSYEQYF
TRBJ1-3,-,-,TRBV2,16,TGTGCCAGCAGCACCCCGGGACGGAGCTCTGGAAACACCATATATTTT,CASSTPGRSSGNTIYF
TRBJ1-2,-,-,TRBV7-9,14,TGTGCCAGCAGCTTAGCGGGGACGAGGGGTGGCTACACCTTC,CASSLAGTRGGYTF
TRBJ1-1,-,-,TRBV7-9,14,TGTGCCAGCAGCCCACGGGGCGGCAACACTGAAGCTTTCTTT,CASSPRGGNTEAFF
TRBJ1-3,TRBD1,-,TRBV30,13,TGTGCCTGGAGTAGAGGACAGGTAGACACCATATATTTT,CAWSRGQVDTIYF
TRBJ2-2,-,-,TRBV7-9,11,TGTGCCAGCAGCGAGACCGGGGAGCTGTTTTTT,CASSETGELFF
TRBJ1-1,-,-,TRBV5-4,16,TGTGCCAGCAGCTTGGTCGGGGGCAAAGGATCTACTGAAGCTTTCTTT,CASSLVGGKGSTEAFF
TRBJ2-1,TRBD2,-,TRBV5-6,15,TGTGCCAGCAGCTCCGGCGGGAGTGGGTACAATGAGCAGTTCTTC,CASSSGGSGYNEQFF
TRBJ1-2,TRBD1,-,TRBV10-2,13,TGCGCCAGCAGTAACAGGGGGAACTATGGCTACACCTTC,CASSNRGNYGYTF
TRBJ2-5,-,once,TRBV9,13,TGTGCCAGCAGCGTAGACGTGGAAGAGACCCAGTACTTC,CASSVDVEETQYF
TRBJ2-7,TRBD1,-,TRBV18,19,TGTGCCAGCTCCCCTCGGACAGGGGGCGGCCTAGCGGGCCCCTACGAGCAGTACTTC,CASSPRTGGGLAGPYEQYF
TRBJ2-1,TRBD2,-,TRBV7-9,14,TGTGCCAGCAGCTCGCCGCGGGGGAACAATGAGCAGTTCTTC,CASSSPRGNNEQFF
TRBJ1-5,-,-,TRBV2,15,TGTGCCAGCAGTCCTCAGGGGATCAACAATCAGCCCCAGCATTTT,CASSPQGINNQPQHF
TRBJ2-5,-,-,TRBV5-1,15,TGCGCCAGCAGCTTGGCTTCCCATCAGGGCGAGACCCAGTACTTC,CASSLASHQGETQYF
TRBJ2-1,TRBD2,-,TRBV10-3,13,TGTGCCACGGGAGAACAGGAGCGGGGTGAGCAGTTCTTC,CATGEQERGEQFF
TRBJ2-5,-,-,TRBV6-5,12,TGTGCCAGCAGTTGGAGTGGAGAGACCCAGTACTTC,CASSWSGETQYF
TRBJ2-5,-,once,TRBV6-5,11,TGTGCCAGCGCCGGAGGGGAGACCCAGTACTTC,CASAGGETQYF
TRBJ1-4,-,-,TRBV7-9,14,TGTGCCAGCAGCTCTCAGGGGTATGGTGAAAAACTGTTTTTT,CASSSQGYGEKLFF
TRBJ2-3,TRBD2,-,TRBV11-2,16,TGTGCCAGCAGCCCTGGACTAGCCTCAAGCACAGATACGCAGTATTTT,CASSPGLASSTDTQYF
TRBJ2-7,-,-,TRBV29-1,15,TGCAGCGCTCCCCCCTCCCCGAAGACCTCCTACGAGCAGTACTTC,CSAPPSPKTSYEQYF
TRBJ2-1,-,-,TRBV5-1,15,TGCGCCAGCAGCCCGACGGGGGCGCAATACAATGAGCAGTTCTTC,CASSPTGAQYNEQFF
TRBJ2-1,-,-,TRBV18,15,TGTGCCAGCTCACCCGGAAATAGCGGTAGCAATGAGCAGTTCTTC,CASSPGNSGSNEQFF
TRBJ1-1,-,once,TRBV6-1,13,TGTGCCAGCAGTGCCGGGATGAACACTGAAGCTTTCTTT,CASSAGMNTEAFF
TRBJ2-7,-,-,TRBV28,11,TGTGCCAGCAGATCGACAGCCCGAGAGTACTTC,CASRSTAREYF
TRBJ2-2,TRBD2,-,TRBV2,15,TGTGCCAGCAGTGATGGGACTAGTGGAACCGGGGAGCTGTTTTTT,CASSDGTSGTGELFF
TRBJ2-3,TRBD1,once,TRBV6-6,12,TGTGCCAGCAGTCAACAACAGGGGGCGCGGTATTTT,CASSQQQGARYF
TRBJ1-4,-,few,TRBV18,15,TGTGCCAGCTCCGAGGTAGTTGCAACTAATGAAAAACTGTTTTTT,CASSEVVATNEKLFF
TRBJ1-4,-,-,TRBV7-3,17,TGTGCCAGCAGCCACCCTTGGGGCGGGAAAAGGGGTGAAAAACTGTTTTTT,CASSHPWGGKRGEKLFF
TRBJ1-1,-,once,TRBV28,11,TGTGCCAGCATCTACGGGGAAGGAGCTTTCTTT,CASIYGEGAFF
TRBJ1-2,-,-,TRBV18,15,TGTGCCAGCTCACCACGGCCGGACACGGACTATGGCTACACCTTC,CASSPRPDTDYGYTF
TRBJ2-1,-,-,TRBV30,13,TGTGCCTGGAGTGTTGAGGGGGGGACTGAGCAGTTCTTC,CAWSVEGGTEQFF
TRBJ2-3,TRBD2,-,TRBV10-3,14,TGTGCCATCGGGAGCGGGGCTAGCACAGATACGCAGTATTTT,CAIGSGASTDTQYF
TRBJ1-4,-,-,TRBV30,12,TGTGCCTTAAGGGGTGACGGTGAAAAACTGTTTTTT,CALRGDGEKLFF
TRBJ1-6,-,-,TRBV5-1,15,TGCGCCAGCAGGTGGGGCAGCTCCTATAATTCACCCCTCCACTTT,CASRWGSSYNSPLHF
TRBJ2-3,-,-,TRBV5-6,14,TGTGCCAGCAGCTTGCCAGGGGTCACAGATACGCAGTATTTT,CASSLPGVTDTQYF
TRBJ2-5,TRBD1,-,TRBV11-2,16,TGTGCCAGCAGCCCCACTGGACAGGCGACTTGGGAGACCCAGTACTTC,CASSPTGQATWETQYF
TRBJ1-2,-,few,TRBV19,12,TGTGCCAGTAGTATGGGGGACTATGGCTACACCTTC,CASSMGDYGYTF
TRBJ2-3,-,-,TRBV1,17,TGCACCAGCAGCCAAGCTCCTGAGCGGGACCCCACAGATACGCAGTATTTT,CTSSQAPERDPTDTQYF
TRBJ2-5,-,-,TRBV7-3,15,TGTGCCAGCAGCTTAGCGGCGGGTCCTCAAGAGACCCAGTACTTC,CASSLAAGPQETQYF
TRBJ2-3,-,-,TRBV7-8,15,TGTGCCAGCAGCTTAGCGGGACAACGCACAGATACGCAGTATTTT,CASSLAGQRTDTQYF
TRBJ1-5,-,-,TRBV28,16,TGTGCCAGCAGCCCAAACGGGAGGACTAAAAATCAGCCCCAGCATTTT,CASSPNGRTKNQPQHF
TRBJ2-7,TRBD2,-,TRBV19,15,TGTGCCAGTAGTCCTGGAGGCGGGGGTTACTACGAGCAGTACTTC,CASSPGGGGYYEQYF
TRBJ2-7,TRBD1,-,TRBV6-1,14,TGTGCCAGCACTCCGGACAGGGTCACCTACGAGCAGTACTTC,CASTPDRVTYEQYF
TRBJ2-1,-,-,TRBV5-6,15,TGTGCCAGCATCCGCGGGCCTAGCGAGGATGATGAGCAGTTCTTC,CASIRGPSEDDEQFF
TRBJ2-1,-,few,TRBV27,18,TGTGCCAGCAGTTGGGGACGGCTTATTAGTAGCTCCTACAATGAGCAGTTCTTC,CASSWGRLISSSYNEQFF
TRBJ2-1,TRBD2,-,TRBV5-6,15,TGTGCCAGCAGCGCCCGTGCGGGGGGTAACAATGAGCAGTTCTTC,CASSARAGGNNEQFF
TRBJ1-2,-,-,TRBV7-3,13,TGTGCCAGCAGCTTAACGGCAGGGGATGGCTACACCTTC,CASSLTAGDGYTF
TRBJ1-2,-,-,TRBV11-2,14,TGTGCCAGCAGCCAGGGACCGCTAAACTATGGCTACACCTTC,CASSQGPLNYGYTF
TRBJ1-2,-,-,TRBV5-5,15,TGTGCCAGCAGCATATCCACCGGGGCCGGACGTGGCTACACCTTC,CASSISTGAGRGYTF